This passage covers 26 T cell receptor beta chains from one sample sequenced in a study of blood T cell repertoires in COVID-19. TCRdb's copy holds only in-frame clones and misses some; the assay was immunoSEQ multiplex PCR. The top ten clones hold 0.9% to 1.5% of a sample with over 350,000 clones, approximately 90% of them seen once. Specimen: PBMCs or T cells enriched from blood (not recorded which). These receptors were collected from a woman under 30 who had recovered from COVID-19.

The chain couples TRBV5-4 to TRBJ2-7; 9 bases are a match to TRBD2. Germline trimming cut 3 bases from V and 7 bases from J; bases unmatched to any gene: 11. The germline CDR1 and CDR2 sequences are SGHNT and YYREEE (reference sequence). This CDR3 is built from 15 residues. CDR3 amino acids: CASSYGGSGGEEQYF. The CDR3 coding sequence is TGTGCCAGCAGCTACGGGGGTAGCGGGGGCGAAGAGCAGTACTTC.

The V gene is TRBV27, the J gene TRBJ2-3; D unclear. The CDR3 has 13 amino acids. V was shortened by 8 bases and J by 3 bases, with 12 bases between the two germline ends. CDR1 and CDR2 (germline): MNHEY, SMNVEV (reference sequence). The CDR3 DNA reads TGTGCCAGCTTAACCCTCGGGACAGATACGCAGTATTTT. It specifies CASLTLGTDTQYF.

CDR3 in amino acids: CASSQDRTGGGNTIYF. The CDR3 nucleotides read TGTGCCAGCAGCCAAGACCGGACAGGGGGGGGAAACACCATATATTTT. The chain joins TRBV3-1 (or the pseudogene TRBV3-2) to TRBJ1-3, with 10 bases matching TRBD1. Germline CDR1 reads LGHDT; CDR2 reads YNNKEL (reference sequence). V was clipped by 0 bases and J by 4 bases; unmatched bases: 3. The CDR3 sequence is 16 residues long.

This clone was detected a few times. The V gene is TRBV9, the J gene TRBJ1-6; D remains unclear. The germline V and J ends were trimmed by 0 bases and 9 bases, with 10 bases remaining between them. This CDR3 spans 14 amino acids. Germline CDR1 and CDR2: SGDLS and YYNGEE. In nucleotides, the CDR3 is TGTGCCAGCAGCGTAGATGGTCTAGGTTCACCCCTCCACTTT. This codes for CASSVDGLGSPLHF. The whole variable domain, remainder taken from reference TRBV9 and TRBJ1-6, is DSGVTQTPKHLITATGQRVTLRCSPRSGDLSVYWYQQSLDQGLQFLIQYYNGEERAKGNILERFSAQQFPDLHSELNLSSLELGDSALYFCASSVDGLGSPLHFGNGTRLTVT.

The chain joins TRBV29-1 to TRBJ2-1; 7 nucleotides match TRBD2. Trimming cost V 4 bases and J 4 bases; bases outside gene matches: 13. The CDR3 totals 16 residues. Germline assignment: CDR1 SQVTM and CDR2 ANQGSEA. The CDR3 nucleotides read TGCAGCGTTGTGCCGGGAGGACTAGACATATACAATGAGCAGTTCTTC. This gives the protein CSVVPGGLDIYNEQFF.

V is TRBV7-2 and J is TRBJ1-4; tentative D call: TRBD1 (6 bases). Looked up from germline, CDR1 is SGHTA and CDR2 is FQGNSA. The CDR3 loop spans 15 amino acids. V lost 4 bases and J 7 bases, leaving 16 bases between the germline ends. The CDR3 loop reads CASSSSGQMIEKLFF. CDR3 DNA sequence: TGTGCCAGCAGCTCTTCGGGACAAATGATTGAAAAACTGTTTTTT.

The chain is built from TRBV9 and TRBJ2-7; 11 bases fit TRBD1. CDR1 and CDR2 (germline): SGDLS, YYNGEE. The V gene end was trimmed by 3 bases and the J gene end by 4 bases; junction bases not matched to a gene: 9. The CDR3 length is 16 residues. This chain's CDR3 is CASSADGTGGRYEQYF. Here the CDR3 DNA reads TGTGCCAGCAGCGCCGACGGGACAGGGGGTAGGTACGAGCAGTACTTC.

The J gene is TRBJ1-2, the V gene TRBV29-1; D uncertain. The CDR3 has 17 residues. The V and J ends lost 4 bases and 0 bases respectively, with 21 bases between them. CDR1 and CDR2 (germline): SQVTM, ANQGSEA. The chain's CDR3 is CSVVNPLGYSANYGYTF. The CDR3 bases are TGCAGCGTTGTTAACCCACTAGGATACTCAGCTAACTATGGCTACACCTTC.

CDR3 sequence reads: CASSSDGQGSNQPQHF. The CDR3 nucleotides read TGTGCCAGCAGCTCCGATGGGCAGGGGAGCAATCAGCCCCAGCATTTT. The chain combines TRBV11-2 with TRBJ1-5; D is perhaps TRBD1 (6 bases). CDR1 SGHAT and CDR2 FQNNGV come from the germline V gene. The CDR3 extends over 16 amino acids. Trimming shortened V by 4 bases and J by 1 base, and 14 bases separated the two germline ends.

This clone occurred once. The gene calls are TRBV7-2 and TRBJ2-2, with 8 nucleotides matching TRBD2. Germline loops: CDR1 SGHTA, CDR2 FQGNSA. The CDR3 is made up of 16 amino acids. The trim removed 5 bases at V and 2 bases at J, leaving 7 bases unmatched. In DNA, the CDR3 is TGTGCCAGCAGCAAAGGGAGCGGGGGTAACACCGGGGAGCTGTTTTTT. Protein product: CASSKGSGGNTGELFF. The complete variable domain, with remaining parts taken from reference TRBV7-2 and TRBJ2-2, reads GAGVSQSPSNKVTEKGKDVELRCDPISGHTALYWYRQSLGQGLEFLIYFQGNSAPDKSGLPSDRFSAERTGGSVSTLTIQRTQQEDSAVYLCASSKGSGGNTGELFFGEGSRLTVL.

The DNA of the CDR3 is TGCGCCAGCAGCTCGTATCCCGGGACAGACAATGAGCAGTTCTTC. Its protein product is CASSSYPGTDNEQFF. J is TRBJ2-1 and V is TRBV5-1; 7 bases fit TRBD1. Losses at the gene ends were 3 bases for V and 5 bases for J; bases not matched to a gene: 8. CDR1 and CDR2 from the germline V gene are SGHRS and YFSETQ. The length of the CDR3 is 15 residues.

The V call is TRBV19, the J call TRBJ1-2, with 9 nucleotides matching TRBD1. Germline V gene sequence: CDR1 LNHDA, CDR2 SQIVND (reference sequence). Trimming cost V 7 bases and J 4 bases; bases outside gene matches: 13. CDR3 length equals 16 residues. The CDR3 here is CASTPGQGGFGYGYTF. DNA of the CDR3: TGTGCCAGTACGCCGGGACAGGGCGGTTTTGGCTATGGCTACACCTTC.

The CDR3: CASSYTTGSSYNEQFF. The CDR3 DNA follows: TGTGCCAGCAGTTACACCACAGGGAGCTCCTACAATGAGCAGTTCTTC. The chain joins TRBV9 to TRBJ2-1, with a possible D match to TRBD1 (6 bases). The CDR3 extends over 16 amino acids. Trimming stripped 5 bases from V and 0 bases from J, with 15 bases between. The germline V gene has CDR1 SGDLS and CDR2 YYNGEE. The whole variable domain, remainder taken from reference TRBV9 and TRBJ2-1, is DSGVTQTPKHLITATGQRVTLRCSPRSGDLSVYWYQQSLDQGLQFLIQYYNGEERAKGNILERFSAQQFPDLHSELNLSSLELGDSALYFCASSYTTGSSYNEQFFGPGTRLTVL.

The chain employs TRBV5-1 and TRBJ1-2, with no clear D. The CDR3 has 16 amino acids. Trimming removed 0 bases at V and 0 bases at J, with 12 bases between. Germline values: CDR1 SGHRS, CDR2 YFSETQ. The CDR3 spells CASSLEAGSSNYGYTF. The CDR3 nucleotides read TGCGCCAGCAGCTTGGAGGCGGGATCCTCTAACTATGGCTACACCTTC.

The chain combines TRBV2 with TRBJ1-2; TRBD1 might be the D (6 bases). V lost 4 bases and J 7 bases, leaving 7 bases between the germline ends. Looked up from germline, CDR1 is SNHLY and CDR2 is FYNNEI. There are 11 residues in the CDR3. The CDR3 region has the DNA TGTGCCAGCAGTGGACAGGTTGGCTACACCTTC. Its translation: CASSGQVGYTF.

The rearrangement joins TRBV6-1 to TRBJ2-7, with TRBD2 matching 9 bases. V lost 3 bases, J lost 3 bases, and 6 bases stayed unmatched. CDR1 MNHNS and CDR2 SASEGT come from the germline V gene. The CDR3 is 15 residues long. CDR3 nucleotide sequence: TGTGCCAGCAGTGATCATGGACTAGCGAACTACGAGCAGTACTTC. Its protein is CASSDHGLANYEQYF.

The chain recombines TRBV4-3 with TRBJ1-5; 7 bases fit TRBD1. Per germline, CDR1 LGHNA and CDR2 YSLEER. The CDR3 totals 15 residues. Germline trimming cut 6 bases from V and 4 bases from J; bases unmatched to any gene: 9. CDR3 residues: CASSLGSGGNQPQHF. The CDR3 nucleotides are TGCGCCAGCAGTTTGGGGTCAGGGGGTAATCAGCCCCAGCATTTT.

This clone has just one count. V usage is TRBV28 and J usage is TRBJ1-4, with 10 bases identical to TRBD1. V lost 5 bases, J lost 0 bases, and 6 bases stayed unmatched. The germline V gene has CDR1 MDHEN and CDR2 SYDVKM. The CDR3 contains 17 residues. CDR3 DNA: TGTGCCAGCAGTCCAGGACAGGGGGTGGCAACTAATGAAAAACTGTTTTTT. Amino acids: CASSPGQGVATNEKLFF. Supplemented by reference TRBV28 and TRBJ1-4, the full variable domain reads DVKVTQSSRYLVKRTGEKVFLECVQDMDHENMFWYRQDPGLGLRLIYFSYDVKMKEKGDIPEGYSVSREKKERFSLILESASTNQTSMYLCASSPGQGVATNEKLFFGSGTQLSVL.

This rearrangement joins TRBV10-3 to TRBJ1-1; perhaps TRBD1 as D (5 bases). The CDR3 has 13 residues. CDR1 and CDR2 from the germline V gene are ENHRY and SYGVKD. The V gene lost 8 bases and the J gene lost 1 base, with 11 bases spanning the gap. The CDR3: CAIGVGENTEAFF. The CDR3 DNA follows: TGTGCCATCGGGGTAGGGGAGAACACTGAAGCTTTCTTT.

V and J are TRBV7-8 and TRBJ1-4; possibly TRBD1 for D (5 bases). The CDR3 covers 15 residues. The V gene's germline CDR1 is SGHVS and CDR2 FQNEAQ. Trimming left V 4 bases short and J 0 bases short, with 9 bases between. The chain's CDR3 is CASSSRVATNEKLFF. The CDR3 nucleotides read TGTGCCAGCAGCTCCAGGGTAGCAACTAATGAAAAACTGTTTTTT.

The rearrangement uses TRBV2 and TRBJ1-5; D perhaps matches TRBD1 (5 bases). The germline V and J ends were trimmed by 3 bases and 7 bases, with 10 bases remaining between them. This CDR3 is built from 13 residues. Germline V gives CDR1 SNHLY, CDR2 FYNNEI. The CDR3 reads CASSDGGRQPQHF. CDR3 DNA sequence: TGTGCCAGCAGTGACGGGGGTAGGCAGCCCCAGCATTTT.

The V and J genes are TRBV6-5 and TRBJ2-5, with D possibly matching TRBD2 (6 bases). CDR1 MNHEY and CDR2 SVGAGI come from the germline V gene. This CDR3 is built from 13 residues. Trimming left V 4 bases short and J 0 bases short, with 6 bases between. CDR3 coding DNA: TGTGCCAGCAGTTCTAGCGACCAAGAGACCCAGTACTTC. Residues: CASSSSDQETQYF.

The CDR3 here is CASSLRTGPSRGYTF. CDR3 coding DNA: TGTGCCAGCAGCTTAAGGACAGGGCCGTCGAGGGGCTACACCTTC. This sequence joins TRBV7-9 and TRBJ1-2; 8 nucleotides align to TRBD1. V lost 2 bases, J lost 8 bases, and 10 bases stayed unmatched. CDR3 length equals 15 residues. In germline, CDR1 is SEHNR, CDR2 FQNEAQ (reference sequence).

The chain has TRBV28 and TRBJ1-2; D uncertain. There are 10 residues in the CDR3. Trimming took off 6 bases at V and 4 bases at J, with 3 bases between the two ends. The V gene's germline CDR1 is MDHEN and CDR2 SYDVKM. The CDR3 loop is CASSSYGYTF. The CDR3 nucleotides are TGTGCCAGCAGCTCCTATGGCTACACCTTC.

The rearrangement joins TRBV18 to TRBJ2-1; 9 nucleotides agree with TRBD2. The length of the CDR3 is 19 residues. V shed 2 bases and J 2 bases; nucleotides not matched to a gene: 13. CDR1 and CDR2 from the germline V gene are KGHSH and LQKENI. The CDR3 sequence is CASSPSPLAGNLAYNEQFF. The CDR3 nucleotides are TGTGCCAGCTCACCATCCCCCCTAGCGGGGAATCTCGCCTACAATGAGCAGTTCTTC.

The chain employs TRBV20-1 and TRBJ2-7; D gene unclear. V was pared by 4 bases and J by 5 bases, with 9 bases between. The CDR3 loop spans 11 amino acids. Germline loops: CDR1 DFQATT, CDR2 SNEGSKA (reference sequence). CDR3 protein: CSAKLVDEQYF. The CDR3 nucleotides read TGCAGTGCTAAATTAGTCGACGAGCAGTACTTC.